This T cell receptor (beta chain) was identified in a study of OX40 agonist ivuxolimab in advanced cancers. Across the study: The diagnoses of dose-escalation patients were hepatocellular carcinoma, melanoma, renal cell or head and neck cancer. Regarding the study as a whole: Certain nonresponding patients likewise had low normalized T-cell clonal expansion.

The germline gives CDR1 LNHNV, CDR2 YYDKDF (reference sequence). The CDR3 spans 14 residues. Trimming stripped 5 bases from V and 4 bases from J, with 12 bases between. Sequenced by immunoSEQ multiplex PCR; TCRdb stores in-frame clones only, minus some. Here the sample spans about 28,000 clones, 84% being singletons. Details on this clone: Its target is unknown.

The specimen comprised CD4+ or CD8+ T cells sorted from blood, sampled in a trial of the OX40 agonist ivuxolimab. The chain recombines TRBV15 with TRBJ1-3; D remains ambiguous. This TCR derives from an adult with an advanced solid tumor such as melanoma, head and neck, liver or kidney cancer. The CDR3 nucleotides are TGTGCCACCAGCCGACACAGTCCCGGAAACACCATATATTTT. It codes for CATSRHSPGNTIYF.